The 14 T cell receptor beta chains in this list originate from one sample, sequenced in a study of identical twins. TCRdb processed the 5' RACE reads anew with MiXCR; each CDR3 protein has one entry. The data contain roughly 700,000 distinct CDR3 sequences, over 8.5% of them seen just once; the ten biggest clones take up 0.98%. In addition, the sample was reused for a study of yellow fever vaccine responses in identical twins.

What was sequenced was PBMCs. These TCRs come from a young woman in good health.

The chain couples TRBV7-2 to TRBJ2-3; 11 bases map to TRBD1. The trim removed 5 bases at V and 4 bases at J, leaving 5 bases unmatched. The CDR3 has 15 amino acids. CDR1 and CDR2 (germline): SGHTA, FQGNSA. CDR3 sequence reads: CASSARTGGADTQYF. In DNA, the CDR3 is TGTGCCAGCAGCGCAAGGACAGGGGGCGCAGATACGCAGTATTTT.

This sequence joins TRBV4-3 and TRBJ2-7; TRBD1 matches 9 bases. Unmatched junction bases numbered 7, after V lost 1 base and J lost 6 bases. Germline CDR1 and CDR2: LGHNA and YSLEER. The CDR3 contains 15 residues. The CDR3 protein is CASSQVGTGWREQYF. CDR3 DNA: TGCGCCAGCAGCCAAGTCGGGACAGGGTGGCGCGAGCAGTACTTC.

DNA for the CDR3: TGTGCCAGCAGCCAAGACGAGGGCGGGGGAGAGACCCAGTACTTC. It yields the protein CASSQDEGGGETQYF. The rearrangement links TRBV4-2 to TRBJ2-5; TRBD2 matches at 7 bases. Germline assignment: CDR1 LGHNA and CDR2 YNFKEQ. This CDR3 contains 15 residues. J was trimmed by 4 bases and V by 0 bases; bases with no gene match: 5.

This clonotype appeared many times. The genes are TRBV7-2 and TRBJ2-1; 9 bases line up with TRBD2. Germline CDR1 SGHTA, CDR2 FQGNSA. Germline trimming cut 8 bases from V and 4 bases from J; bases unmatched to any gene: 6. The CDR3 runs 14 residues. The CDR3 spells CASGLAGLYNEQFF. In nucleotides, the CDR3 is TGTGCCAGCGGTCTAGCGGGGCTTTACAATGAGCAGTTCTTC. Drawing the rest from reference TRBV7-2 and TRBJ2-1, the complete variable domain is GAGVSQSPSNKVTEKGKDVELRCDPISGHTALYWYRQSLGQGLEFLIYFQGNSAPDKSGLPSDRFSAERTGGSVSTLTIQRTQQEDSAVYLCASGLAGLYNEQFFGPGTRLTVL.

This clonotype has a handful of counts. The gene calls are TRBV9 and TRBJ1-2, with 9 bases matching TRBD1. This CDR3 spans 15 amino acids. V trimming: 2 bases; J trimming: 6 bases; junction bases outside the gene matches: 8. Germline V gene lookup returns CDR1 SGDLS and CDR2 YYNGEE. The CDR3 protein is CASSVHSGTGNGYTF. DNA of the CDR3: TGTGCCAGCAGCGTCCATTCCGGGACAGGGAATGGCTACACCTTC.

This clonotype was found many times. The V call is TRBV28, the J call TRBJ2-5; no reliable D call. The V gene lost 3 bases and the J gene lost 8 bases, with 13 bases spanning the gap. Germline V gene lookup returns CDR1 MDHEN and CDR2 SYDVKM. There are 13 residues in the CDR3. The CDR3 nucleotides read TGTGCCAGCAGTTTCCAACTTAGAGGAACCCAGTACTTC. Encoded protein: CASSFQLRGTQYF.

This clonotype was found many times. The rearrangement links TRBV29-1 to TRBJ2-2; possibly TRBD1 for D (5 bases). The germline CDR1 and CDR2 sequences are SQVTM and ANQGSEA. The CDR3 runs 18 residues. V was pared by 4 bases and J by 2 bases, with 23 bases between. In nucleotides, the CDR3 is TGCAGCGTTGTCGCACTCGACAGTGCCACGACAAACACCGGGGAGCTGTTTTTT. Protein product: CSVVALDSATTNTGELFF.

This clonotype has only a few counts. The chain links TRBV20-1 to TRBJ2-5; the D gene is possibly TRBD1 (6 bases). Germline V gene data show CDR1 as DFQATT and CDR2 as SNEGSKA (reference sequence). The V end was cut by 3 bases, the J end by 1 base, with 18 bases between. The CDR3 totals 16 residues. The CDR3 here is CSASGGLRGPQETQYF. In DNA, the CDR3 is TGCAGTGCTAGCGGAGGACTCAGGGGACCCCAAGAGACCCAGTACTTC.

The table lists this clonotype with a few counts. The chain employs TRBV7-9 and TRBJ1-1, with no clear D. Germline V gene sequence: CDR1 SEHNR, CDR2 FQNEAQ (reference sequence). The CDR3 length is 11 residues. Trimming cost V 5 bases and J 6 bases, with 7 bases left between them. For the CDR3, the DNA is TGTGCCAGCAGCCTGGAGGCTGAAGCTTTCTTT. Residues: CASSLEAEAFF.

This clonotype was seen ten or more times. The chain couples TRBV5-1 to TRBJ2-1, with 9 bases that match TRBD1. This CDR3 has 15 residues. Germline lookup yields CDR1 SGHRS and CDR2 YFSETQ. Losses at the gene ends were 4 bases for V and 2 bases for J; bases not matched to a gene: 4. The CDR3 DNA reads TGCGCCAGCAGCCCCAGGACAGGGGCCTACAATGAGCAGTTCTTC. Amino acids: CASSPRTGAYNEQFF.

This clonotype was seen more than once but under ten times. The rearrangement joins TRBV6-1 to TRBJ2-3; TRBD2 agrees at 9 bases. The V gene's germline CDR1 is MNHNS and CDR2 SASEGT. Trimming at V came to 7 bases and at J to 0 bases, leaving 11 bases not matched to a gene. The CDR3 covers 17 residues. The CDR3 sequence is CASTKPGLAASTDTQYF. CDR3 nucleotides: TGTGCCAGCACTAAGCCGGGACTAGCAGCTAGCACAGATACGCAGTATTTT.

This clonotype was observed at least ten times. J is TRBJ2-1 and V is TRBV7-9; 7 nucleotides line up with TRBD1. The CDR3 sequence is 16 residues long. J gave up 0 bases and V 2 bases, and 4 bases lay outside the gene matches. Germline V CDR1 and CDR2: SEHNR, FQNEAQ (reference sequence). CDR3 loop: CASSLLTGVSYNEQFF. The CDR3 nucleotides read TGTGCCAGCAGCTTACTTACAGGGGTCTCCTACAATGAGCAGTTCTTC.

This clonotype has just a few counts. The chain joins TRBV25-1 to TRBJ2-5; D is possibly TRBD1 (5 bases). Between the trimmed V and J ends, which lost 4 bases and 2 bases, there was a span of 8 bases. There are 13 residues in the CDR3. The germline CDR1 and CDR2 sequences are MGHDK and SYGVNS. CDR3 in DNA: TGTGCCAGCAGTGGACAGTCTCAAGAGACCCAGTACTTC. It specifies CASSGQSQETQYF.

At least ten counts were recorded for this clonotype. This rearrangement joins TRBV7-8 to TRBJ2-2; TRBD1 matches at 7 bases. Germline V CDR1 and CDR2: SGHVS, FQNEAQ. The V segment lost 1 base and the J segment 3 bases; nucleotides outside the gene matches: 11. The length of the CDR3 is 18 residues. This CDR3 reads CASSLEKGAGIYTGELFF. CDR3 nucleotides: TGTGCCAGCAGCTTAGAGAAGGGGGCAGGGATCTACACCGGGGAGCTGTTTTTT. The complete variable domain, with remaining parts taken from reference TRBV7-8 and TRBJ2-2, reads GAGVSQSPRYKVAKRGQDVALRCDPISGHVSLFWYQQALGQGPEFLTYFQNEAQLDKSGLPSDRFFAERPEGSVSTLKIQRTQQEDSAVYLCASSLEKGAGIYTGELFFGEGSRLTVL.